This T cell receptor beta chain was captured in a study of PD-1 blockade in classical Hodgkin lymphoma. For the study at large: Intravenous infusions of nivolumab 3 mg/kg reached patients every 2 weeks.

Germline trimming cut 4 bases from V and 4 bases from J; bases unmatched to any gene: 9. Germline values: CDR1 SGHRS, CDR2 YFSETQ. The CDR3 length is 15 residues. Clones were read by immunoSEQ multiplex PCR, and TCRdb kept only the in-frame ones, dropping some. The data hold 95,000 to 100,000 clones, with around 89% observed a single time. Study results and caveats: Complete responders matched newly diagnosed patients in baseline diversity. The study found that TCR diversity rose significantly by C4D1 in CD4+ but not CD8+ cells. TCR diversity at baseline was reported to be reduced in newly diagnosed patients relative to healthy donors.

All trial patients relapsed after autologous stem cell transplantation. Remarks on this clone: Its antigen is undetermined.

The sample was peripheral blood mononuclear cells (PBMCs), taken before the second cycle of nivolumab. This sequence joins TRBV5-1 and TRBJ2-7, with 9 nucleotides matching TRBD1. This receptor was obtained from a human donor with classical Hodgkin lymphoma. As DNA, the CDR3 is TGCGCCAGCAGCCTCCGGGACAGGGCAAAGTACGAGCAGTACTTC. Translating gives CASSLRDRAKYEQYF.